This TCR beta chain was observed in a study of tissue T cells after allogeneic stem cell transplantation. Data came from immunoSEQ multiplex PCR; TCRdb stores just in-frame clones and leaves some out. Of 15,000 to 20,000 clones in the sample, 60% to 75% are singletons; the top ten hold almost 0.95%. The V segment lost 2 bases and the J segment 3 bases; nucleotides outside the gene matches: 4. The CDR3 consists of 13 residues. Germline CDR1 and CDR2: GFQATS and STVNSAI. Study-wide results and limits: The patient cohort was small and clinically heterogeneous, with limited sampling depth. Shared clones across patients were few; motif clustering revealed tissue-specific shared signatures. Anatomically similar tissues had similar TCR repertoires within each patient.

Notes on this clone: Its cognate antigen is unknown. Gene names follow the mouse nomenclature. The DNA ends 1 residue before the CDR3 does, and the rest of the CDR3 is filled in from the germline J gene.

Source material: spleen. The receptor was isolated from a female BALB/c mouse in good health. The mouse strain carries the MHC haplotype H2-d. The chain carries TRBV20 and TRBJ2-7, with 7 nucleotides matching TRBD1. The sequenced CDR3 bases are TGTGGTGCTAGGAAAGGGACAGACTATGAACAGTAC. Its protein product is CGARKGTDYEQY. Given in full, the CDR3 is CGARKGTDYEQYF.